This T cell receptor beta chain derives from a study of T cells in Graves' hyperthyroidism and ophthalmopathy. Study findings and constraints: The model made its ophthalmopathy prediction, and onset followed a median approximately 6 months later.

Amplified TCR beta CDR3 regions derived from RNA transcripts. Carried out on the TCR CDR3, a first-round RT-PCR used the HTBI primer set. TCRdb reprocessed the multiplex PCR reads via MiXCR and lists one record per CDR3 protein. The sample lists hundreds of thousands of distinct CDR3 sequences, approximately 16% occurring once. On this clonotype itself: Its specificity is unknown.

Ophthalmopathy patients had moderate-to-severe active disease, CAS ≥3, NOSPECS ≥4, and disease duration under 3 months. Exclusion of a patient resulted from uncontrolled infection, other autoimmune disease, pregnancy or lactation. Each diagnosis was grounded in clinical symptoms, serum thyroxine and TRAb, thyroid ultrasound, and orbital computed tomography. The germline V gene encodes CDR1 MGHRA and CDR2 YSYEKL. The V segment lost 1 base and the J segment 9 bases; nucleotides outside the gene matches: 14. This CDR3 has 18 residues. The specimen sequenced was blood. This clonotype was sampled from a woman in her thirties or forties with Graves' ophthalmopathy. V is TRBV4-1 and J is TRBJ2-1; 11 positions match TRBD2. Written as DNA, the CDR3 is TGCGCCAGCAGCCAAGGGAGTTTGGGGCCTAGCGGGAGGAGTGAGCAGTTCTTC. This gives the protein CASSQGSLGPSGRSEQFF.